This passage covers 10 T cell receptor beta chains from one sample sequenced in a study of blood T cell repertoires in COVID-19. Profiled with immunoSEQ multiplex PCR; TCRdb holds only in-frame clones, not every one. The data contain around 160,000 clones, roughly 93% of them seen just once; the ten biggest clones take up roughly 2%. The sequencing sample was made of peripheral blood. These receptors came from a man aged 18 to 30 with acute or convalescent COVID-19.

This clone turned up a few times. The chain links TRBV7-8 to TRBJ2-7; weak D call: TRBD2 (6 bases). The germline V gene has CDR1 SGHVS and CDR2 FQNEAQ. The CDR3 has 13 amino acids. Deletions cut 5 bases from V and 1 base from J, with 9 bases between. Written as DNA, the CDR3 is TGTGCCAGCAGCCGCAGCGGGTCCTACGAGCAGTACTTC. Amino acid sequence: CASSRSGSYEQYF. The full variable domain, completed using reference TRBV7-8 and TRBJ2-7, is GAGVSQSPRYKVAKRGQDVALRCDPISGHVSLFWYQQALGQGPEFLTYFQNEAQLDKSGLPSDRFFAERPEGSVSTLKIQRTQQEDSAVYLCASSRSGSYEQYFGPGTRLTVT.

The DNA of the CDR3 is TGTGCCTGGAGTGTAGGGGGGGCTAAATGGGAGACCCAGTACTTC. Encoded protein: CAWSVGGAKWETQYF. The J gene is TRBJ2-5, the V gene TRBV30; perhaps TRBD2 as D (7 bases). The CDR3 sequence is 15 residues long. Germline-derived CDR1 and CDR2 are GTSNPN and SVGIG (reference sequence). V lost 0 bases and J 5 bases, leaving 16 bases between the germline ends.

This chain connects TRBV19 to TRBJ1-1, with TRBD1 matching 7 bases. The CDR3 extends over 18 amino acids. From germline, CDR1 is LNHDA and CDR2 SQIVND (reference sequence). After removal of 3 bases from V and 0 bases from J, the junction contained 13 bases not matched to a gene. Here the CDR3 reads CASSISDRALAMNTEAFF. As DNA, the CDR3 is TGTGCCAGTAGTATCTCAGACAGGGCCCTCGCCATGAACACTGAAGCTTTCTTT.

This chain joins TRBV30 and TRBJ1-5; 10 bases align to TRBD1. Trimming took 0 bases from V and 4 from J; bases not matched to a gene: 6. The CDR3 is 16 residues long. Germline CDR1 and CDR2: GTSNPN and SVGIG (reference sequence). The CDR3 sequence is CAWSVGGQGENQPQHF. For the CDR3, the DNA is TGTGCCTGGAGTGTAGGAGGACAGGGGGAGAATCAGCCCCAGCATTTT.

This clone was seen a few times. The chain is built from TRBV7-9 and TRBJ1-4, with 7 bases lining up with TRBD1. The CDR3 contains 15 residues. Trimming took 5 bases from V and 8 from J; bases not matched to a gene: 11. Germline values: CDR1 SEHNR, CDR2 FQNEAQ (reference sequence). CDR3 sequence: CASSRRQGLGEKLFF. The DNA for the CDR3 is TGTGCCAGCAGCCGCCGACAGGGCCTGGGAGAAAAACTGTTTTTT.

The CDR3 coding sequence is TGCAGCGTGGGGGGGGTCATGAACACTGAAGCTTTCTTT. Protein product: CSVGGVMNTEAFF. The chain has TRBV29-1 and TRBJ1-1; D is possibly TRBD1 (5 bases). V was shortened by 6 bases and J by 0 bases, with 11 bases between the two germline ends. The CDR3 length is 13 residues. Per germline, CDR1 SQVTM and CDR2 ANQGSEA.

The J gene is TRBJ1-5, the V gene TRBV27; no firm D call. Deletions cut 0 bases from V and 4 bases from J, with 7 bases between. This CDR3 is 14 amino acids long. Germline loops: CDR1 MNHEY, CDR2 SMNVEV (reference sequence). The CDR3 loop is CASSLSVGNQPQHF. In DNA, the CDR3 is TGTGCCAGCAGTTTATCCGTCGGGAATCAGCCCCAGCATTTT.

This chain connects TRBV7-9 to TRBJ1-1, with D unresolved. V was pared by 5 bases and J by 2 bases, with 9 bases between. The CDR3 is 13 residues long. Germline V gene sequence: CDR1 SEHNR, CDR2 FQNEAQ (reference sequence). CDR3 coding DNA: TGTGCCAGCAGCCCTCAGTTAAACACTGAAGCTTTCTTT. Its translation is CASSPQLNTEAFF. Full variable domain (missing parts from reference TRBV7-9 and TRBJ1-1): DTGVSQNPRHKITKRGQNVTFRCDPISEHNRLYWYRQTLGQGPEFLTYFQNEAQLEKSRLLSDRFSAERPKGSFSTLEIQRTEQGDSAMYLCASSPQLNTEAFFGQGTRLTVV.

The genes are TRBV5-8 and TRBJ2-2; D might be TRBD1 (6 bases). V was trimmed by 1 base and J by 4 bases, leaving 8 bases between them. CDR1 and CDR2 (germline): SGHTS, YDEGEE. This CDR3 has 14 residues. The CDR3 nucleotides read TGTGCCAGCAGCTTGACAGGGACCACCGGGGAGCTGTTTTTT. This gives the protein CASSLTGTTGELFF.

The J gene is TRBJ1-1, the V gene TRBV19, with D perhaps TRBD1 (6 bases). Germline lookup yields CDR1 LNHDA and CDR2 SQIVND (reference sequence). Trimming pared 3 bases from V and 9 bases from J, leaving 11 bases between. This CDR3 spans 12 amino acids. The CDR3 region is CASSILRDKAFF. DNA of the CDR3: TGTGCCAGTAGTATTCTCAGGGACAAAGCTTTCTTT.